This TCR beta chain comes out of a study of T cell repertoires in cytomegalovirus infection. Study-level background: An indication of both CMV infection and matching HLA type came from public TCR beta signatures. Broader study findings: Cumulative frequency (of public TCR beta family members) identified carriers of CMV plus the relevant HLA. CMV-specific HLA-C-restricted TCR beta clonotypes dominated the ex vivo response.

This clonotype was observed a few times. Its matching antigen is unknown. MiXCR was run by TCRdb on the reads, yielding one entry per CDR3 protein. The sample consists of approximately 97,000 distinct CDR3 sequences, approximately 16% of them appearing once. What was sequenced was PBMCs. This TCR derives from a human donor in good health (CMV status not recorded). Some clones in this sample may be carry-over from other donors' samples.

The CDR3 reads CASSLDLGGAPTGTF. CDR3 DNA sequence: TGTGCCAGCAGCTTAGACCTTGGAGGGGCGCCTACCGGGACCTTC. V and J are TRBV11-2 and TRBJ1-2; maybe TRBD1 (5 bases). The CDR3 consists of 15 residues. Trimming removed 0 bases from V and 14 bases from J, with 22 bases in between. Germline lookup yields CDR1 SGHAT and CDR2 FQNNGV. Together with reference TRBV11-2 and TRBJ1-2, the CDR3 gives the full variable domain: EAGVAQSPRYKIIEKRQSVAFWCNPISGHATLYWYQQILGQGPKLLIQFQNNGVVDDSQLPKDRFSAERLKGVDSTLKIQPAKLEDSAVYLCASSLDLGGAPTGTFGSGTRLTVV.